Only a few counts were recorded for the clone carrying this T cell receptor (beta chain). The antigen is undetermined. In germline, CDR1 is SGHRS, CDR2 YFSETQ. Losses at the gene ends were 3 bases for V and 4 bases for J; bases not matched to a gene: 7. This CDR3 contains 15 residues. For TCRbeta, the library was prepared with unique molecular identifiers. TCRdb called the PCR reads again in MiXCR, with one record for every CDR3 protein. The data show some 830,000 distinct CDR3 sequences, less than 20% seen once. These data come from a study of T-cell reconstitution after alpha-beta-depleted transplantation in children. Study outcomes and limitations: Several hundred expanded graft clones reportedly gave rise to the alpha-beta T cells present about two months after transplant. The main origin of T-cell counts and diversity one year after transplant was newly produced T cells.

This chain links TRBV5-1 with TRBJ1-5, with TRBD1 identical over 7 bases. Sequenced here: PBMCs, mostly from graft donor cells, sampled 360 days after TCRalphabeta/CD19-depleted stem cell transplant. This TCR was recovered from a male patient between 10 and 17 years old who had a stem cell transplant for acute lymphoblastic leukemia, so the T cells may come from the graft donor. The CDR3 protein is CASSWTGQLNQPQHF. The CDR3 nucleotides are TGCGCCAGCAGCTGGACGGGACAGCTGAATCAGCCCCAGCATTTT.